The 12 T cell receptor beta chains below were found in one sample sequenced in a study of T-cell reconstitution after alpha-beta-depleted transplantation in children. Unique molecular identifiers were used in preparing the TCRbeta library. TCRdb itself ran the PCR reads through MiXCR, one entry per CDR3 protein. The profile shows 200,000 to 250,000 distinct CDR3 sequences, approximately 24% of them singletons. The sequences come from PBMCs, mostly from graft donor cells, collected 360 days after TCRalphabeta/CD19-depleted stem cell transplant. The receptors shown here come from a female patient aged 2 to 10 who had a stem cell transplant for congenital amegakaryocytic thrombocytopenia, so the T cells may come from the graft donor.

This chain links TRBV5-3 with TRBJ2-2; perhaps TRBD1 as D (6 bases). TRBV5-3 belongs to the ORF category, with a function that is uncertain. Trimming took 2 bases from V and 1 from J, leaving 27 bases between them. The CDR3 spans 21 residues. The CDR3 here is CARSFNRSTGTVLMNTGELFF. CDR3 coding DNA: TGTGCCAGAAGCTTCAATCGCTCGACAGGAACCGTCTTAATGAACACCGGGGAGCTGTTTTTT.

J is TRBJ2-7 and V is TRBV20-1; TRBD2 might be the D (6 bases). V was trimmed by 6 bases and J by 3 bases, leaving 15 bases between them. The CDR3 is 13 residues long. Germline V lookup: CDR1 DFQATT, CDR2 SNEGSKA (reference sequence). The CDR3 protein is CSAPGRRGYEQYF. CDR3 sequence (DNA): TGCAGTGCCCCGGGCAGGCGGGGCTACGAGCAGTACTTC.

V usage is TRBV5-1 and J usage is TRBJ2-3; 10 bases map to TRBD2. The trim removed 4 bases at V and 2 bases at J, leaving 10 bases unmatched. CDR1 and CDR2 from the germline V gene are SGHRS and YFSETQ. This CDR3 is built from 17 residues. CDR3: CASSATSGNLFTDTQYF. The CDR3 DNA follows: TGCGCCAGCAGCGCAACTAGCGGGAATCTCTTCACAGATACGCAGTATTTT.

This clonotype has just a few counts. The CDR3 region is CSVRQGSDIQYF. Written as DNA, the CDR3 is TGCAGTGTAAGACAGGGATCGGACATTCAGTACTTC. The V gene is TRBV20-1, the J gene TRBJ2-4, with 7 bases that match TRBD1. The V gene end was trimmed by 7 bases and the J gene end by 8 bases; junction bases not matched to a gene: 8. This CDR3 has 12 residues. The germline V gene has CDR1 DFQATT and CDR2 SNEGSKA (reference sequence).

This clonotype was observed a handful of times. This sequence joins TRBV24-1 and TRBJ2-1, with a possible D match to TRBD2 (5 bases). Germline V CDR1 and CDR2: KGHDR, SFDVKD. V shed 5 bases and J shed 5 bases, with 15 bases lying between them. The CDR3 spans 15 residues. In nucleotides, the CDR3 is TGTGCCACCAGTGCGTCCGGGATTGTTCACAATGAGCAGTTCTTC. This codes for CATSASGIVHNEQFF.

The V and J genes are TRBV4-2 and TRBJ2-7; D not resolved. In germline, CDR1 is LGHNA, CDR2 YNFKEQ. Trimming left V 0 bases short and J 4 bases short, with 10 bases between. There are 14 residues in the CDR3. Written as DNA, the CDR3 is TGTGCCAGCAGCCAAGATGCCACCCTTTACGAGCAGTACTTC. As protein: CASSQDATLYEQYF.

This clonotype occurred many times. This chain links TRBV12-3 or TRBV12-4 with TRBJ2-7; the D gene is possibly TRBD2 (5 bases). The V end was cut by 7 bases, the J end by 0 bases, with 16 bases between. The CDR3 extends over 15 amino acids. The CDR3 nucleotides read TGTGCCAGCACTGACTCGGAAGGGAGCTCCTACGAGCAGTACTTC. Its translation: CASTDSEGSSYEQYF.

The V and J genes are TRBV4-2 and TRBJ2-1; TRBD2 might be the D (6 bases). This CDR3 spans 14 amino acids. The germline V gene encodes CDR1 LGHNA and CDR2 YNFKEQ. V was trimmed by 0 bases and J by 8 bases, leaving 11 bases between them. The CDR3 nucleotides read TGTGCCAGCAGCCAAGAGATGAGGAGGGATGAGCAGTTCTTC. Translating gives CASSQEMRRDEQFF.

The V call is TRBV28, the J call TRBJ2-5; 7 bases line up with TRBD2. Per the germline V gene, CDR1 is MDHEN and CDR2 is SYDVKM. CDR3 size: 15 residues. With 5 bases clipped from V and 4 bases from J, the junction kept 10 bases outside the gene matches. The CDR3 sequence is CASSKSGTLGETQYF. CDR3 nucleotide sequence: TGTGCCAGCAGTAAAAGCGGGACTCTGGGAGAGACCCAGTACTTC.

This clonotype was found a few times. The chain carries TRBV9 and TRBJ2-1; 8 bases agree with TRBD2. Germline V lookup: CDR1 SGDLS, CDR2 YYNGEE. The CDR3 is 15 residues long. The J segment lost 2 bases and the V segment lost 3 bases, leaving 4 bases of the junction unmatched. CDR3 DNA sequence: TGTGCCAGCAGCGCAGCGGGAGCTCCCTACAATGAGCAGTTCTTC. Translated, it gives CASSAAGAPYNEQFF. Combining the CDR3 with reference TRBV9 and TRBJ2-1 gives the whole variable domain DSGVTQTPKHLITATGQRVTLRCSPRSGDLSVYWYQQSLDQGLQFLIQYYNGEERAKGNILERFSAQQFPDLHSELNLSSLELGDSALYFCASSAAGAPYNEQFFGPGTRLTVL.

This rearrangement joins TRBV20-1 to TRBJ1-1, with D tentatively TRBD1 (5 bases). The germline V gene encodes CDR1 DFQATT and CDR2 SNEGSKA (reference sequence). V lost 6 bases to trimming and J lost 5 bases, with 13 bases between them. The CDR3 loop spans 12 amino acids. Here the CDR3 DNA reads TGCAGTGCCACCGGGGGGAATACTGAAGCTTTCTTT. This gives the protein CSATGGNTEAFF.

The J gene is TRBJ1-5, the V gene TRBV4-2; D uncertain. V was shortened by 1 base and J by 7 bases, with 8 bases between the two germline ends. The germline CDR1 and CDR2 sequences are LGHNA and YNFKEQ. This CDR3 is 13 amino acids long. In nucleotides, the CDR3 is TGTGCCAGCAGCCAAGTTTATATGCAGCCCCAGCATTTT. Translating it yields CASSQVYMQPQHF.